A selection of T cell receptor beta chains follows, all from one sample in a study of regulatory T cells in long-lasting Graves disease. From the multiplex PCR reads, TCRdb called clonotypes with MiXCR, one entry per CDR3 protein. The profile covers about 420,000 distinct CDR3 sequences, with roughly 15% appearing a single time and around 23% taken by the ten largest. The same specimen was also included in a second study, on T cells in Graves' hyperthyroidism and ophthalmopathy.

The sample consisted of peripheral blood mononuclear cells (PBMCs), taken at new diagnosis, from a patient treated with antithyroid drugs. The origin of the receptors is a woman aged 18-29 years with Graves disease. Both conserved end residues are part of each CDR3. D genes are given only for firm matches. Clone size appears in some rows only: once, few, many, or a class for an expanded clone.

clone_size | d_call | j_call | v_call | cdr3_nt | cdr3_aa
many | TRBD1 | TRBJ2-1 | TRBV2 | TGTGCCAGCAGTGAAGTTCGAGGGACAGGAGGGAATGAGCAGTTCTTC | CASSEVRGTGGNEQFF
many | TRBD1 | TRBJ2-7 | TRBV6-2/TRBV6-3 | TGTGCCAGCAGTGAAGGGACAGTACCCGAGCAGTACTTC | CASSEGTVPEQYF
many | TRBD1 | TRBJ2-1 | TRBV11-1 | TGTGCCAGCAACTCACGGGACAGGCCCTACAATGAGCAGTTCTTC | CASNSRDRPYNEQFF
many | . | TRBJ1-4 | TRBV29-1 | TGCAGCGTTGAAGGGAATGAAAAACTGTTTTTT | CSVEGNEKLFF
many | TRBD2 | TRBJ2-1 | TRBV4-3 | TGCGCCAGCAGCCAAGAGCTCGAACTAGCGGTATACAATGAGCAGTTCTTC | CASSQELELAVYNEQFF
many | . | TRBJ2-1 | TRBV6-2/TRBV6-3 | TGTGCCAGCAGTTACTCGGTCCTCTACAATGAGCAGTTCTTC | CASSYSVLYNEQFF
many | . | TRBJ1-1 | TRBV12-3/TRBV12-4 | TGTGCCAGCAGTCTTTTCCCGGCAGAAGGGAACACTGAAGCTTTCTTT | CASSLFPAEGNTEAFF
many | TRBD2 | TRBJ2-3 | TRBV27 | TGTGCCAGCGTACCGGGACTAGATATTTCAGATACGCAGTATTTT | CASVPGLDISDTQYF
few | TRBD2 | TRBJ2-3 | TRBV5-1 | TGCGCCAGCAGCCTCGGGAGGGAGGCGGTCACAGATACGCAGTATTTT | CASSLGREAVTDTQYF
many | . | TRBJ2-7 | TRBV3-1 | TGTGCCAGCAGCCAAGGAAGCTATTACGAGCAGTACTTC | CASSQGSYYEQYF
many | TRBD2 | TRBJ2-1 | TRBV14 | TGTGCCAGCAGCCCACTAGCGGGAGTTTCGAGTGAGCAGTTCTTC | CASSPLAGVSSEQFF
many | . | TRBJ2-5 | TRBV29-1 | TGCAGCGTTGACCAGGGTGAGACCCAGTACTTC | CSVDQGETQYF
few | TRBD2 | TRBJ2-4 | TRBV2 | TGTGCCAGCAGTGCGCCGGGAGGGGCTGGTAGCACAAACATTCAGTACTTC | CASSAPGGAGSTNIQYF
many | . | TRBJ2-7 | TRBV28 | TGTGCCAGCAGCCTACAGGGATCCTACGAGCAGTACTTC | CASSLQGSYEQYF
few | . | TRBJ2-1 | TRBV25-1 | TGTGCCAGCAACGCGAACTACAATGAGCAGTTCTTC | CASNANYNEQFF
few | TRBD2 | TRBJ2-1 | TRBV6-5 | TGTGCCAGCAGTTACCTAGGGGAGGGAAATGAGCAGTTCTTC | CASSYLGEGNEQFF
. | . | TRBJ1-2 | TRBV7-8 | TGTGCCAGCAGCCTCGGGGGGACCCATGGCTACACCTTC | CASSLGGTHGYTF
many | . | TRBJ2-7 | TRBV28 | TGTGCCAGCAGCCCGCCGGGACCTAATGTCCACGAGCAGTACTTC | CASSPPGPNVHEQYF
few | TRBD2 | TRBJ2-1 | TRBV2 | TGTGCCAGCACCCCGCCTAGCGGAAGGTACAATGAGCAGTTCTTC | CASTPPSGRYNEQFF
many | TRBD2 | TRBJ2-1 | TRBV5-1 | TGCGCCAGCAGCTTGATGGCGGGAGGGAACAATGAGCAGTTCTTC | CASSLMAGGNNEQFF